This is a list of T cell receptor beta chains from one sample in a study of T cells in localized non-small cell lung cancer. Sequencing was performed with immunoSEQ multiplex PCR; in TCRdb, only in-frame clones are kept and a portion is missing. The sample records under 30,000 clones, around 89% being singletons. Specimen: peripheral blood, collected before any cancer treatment. Every receptor here comes from a woman aged 40-69 years with stage I lung adenocarcinoma. Each CDR3 is given with its conserved first and last residue. A D gene is named only where the DNA matches it firmly. Size values are once, few and many counts, or a class for expanded clones, and some rows have none.

D	V	size	J	CDR3	DNA
TRBD1	TRBV28	-	TRBJ1-2	CASSSGQGGGYTF	TGTGCCAGCAGTTCGGGACAGGGGGGAGGCTACACCTTC
TRBD1	TRBV11-2	-	TRBJ2-5	CASSPDRRETQYF	TGTGCCAGCAGCCCGGACAGGCGGGAGACCCAGTACTTC
-	TRBV19	-	TRBJ2-3	CASSVTVGDTQYF	TGTGCCAGTAGTGTAACCGTAGGGGATACGCAGTATTTT
-	TRBV28	-	TRBJ1-1	CASSLPPGRGSTEAFF	TGTGCCAGCAGTTTACCCCCGGGCAGGGGTAGCACTGAAGCTTTCTTT
-	TRBV2	-	TRBJ2-2	CASMAGSTNTGELFF	TGTGCCAGCATGGCAGGGTCAACGAACACCGGGGAGCTGTTTTTT
-	TRBV9	-	TRBJ2-2	CASSVGVAGELFF	TGTGCCAGCAGCGTAGGGGTTGCCGGGGAGCTGTTTTTT
TRBD1	TRBV2	-	TRBJ1-6	CASSEASGGIYNSPLHF	TGTGCCAGCAGTGAAGCGTCAGGGGGCATCTATAATTCACCCCTCCACTTT
-	TRBV25-1	-	TRBJ2-7	CASSDGLRGREQYF	TGTGCCAGCAGTGACGGACTAAGGGGGCGCGAGCAGTACTTC
TRBD1	TRBV4-2	few	TRBJ1-4	CASSQLGQGGGTNEKLFF	TGTGCCAGCAGCCAATTAGGACAGGGCGGGGGGACTAATGAAAAACTGTTTTTT
-	TRBV10-3	once	TRBJ1-1	CAIRTDGGTEAFF	TGTGCCATCAGAACCGACGGGGGGACTGAAGCTTTCTTT
TRBD1	TRBV29-1	-	TRBJ2-7	CSVRDRVTYEQYF	TGCAGCGTGAGGGACAGGGTAACCTACGAGCAGTACTTC
-	TRBV11-2	-	TRBJ1-4	CASSDQGWTNEKLFF	TGTGCCAGCAGCGACCAGGGGTGGACTAATGAAAAACTGTTTTTT
-	TRBV11-2	-	TRBJ2-7	CASSLVGDYEQYF	TGTGCCAGCAGCTTGGTCGGGGACTACGAGCAGTACTTC
-	TRBV7-6	once	TRBJ1-1	CATGQGMTEAFF	TGTGCAACCGGTCAGGGTATGACTGAAGCTTTCTTT
-	TRBV5-7	-	TRBJ2-7	CASRSDSAGHEQYF	TGTGCCAGCAGATCAGATTCCGCCGGCCACGAGCAGTACTTC
TRBD1	TRBV5-4	-	TRBJ1-2	CASSLDRAGYTF	TGTGCCAGCAGTCTTGACAGGGCCGGCTACACCTTC
-	TRBV4-1	once	TRBJ2-7	CASSFADRYEQYF	TGCGCCAGCAGCTTTGCAGACCGTTACGAGCAGTACTTC
TRBD1	TRBV7-6	-	TRBJ1-1	CASSLGTGTNTEAFF	TGTGCCAGCAGCTTAGGGACAGGGACGAACACTGAAGCTTTCTTT